The rows below give T cell receptor beta chains drawn from one sample of a study of cytomegalovirus exposure and HLA in healthy donors. Clones were sequenced by immunoSEQ multiplex PCR, and TCRdb holds only the in-frame ones, with some missing. The sample has about 240,000 clones, 81% seen once. The specimen was PBMCs. These receptors were taken from a woman aged 60 to 75 in good health and CMV-seropositive. CDR3s include the opening cysteine and the closing phenylalanine or tryptophan. The D gene is left open where the match is weak. Clone sizes are given selectively: once, few, many, or a class where the clone is expanded.

d_gene	v_gene	abundance	j_gene	CDR3nt	CDR3aa
-	TRBV7-2	-	TRBJ2-7	TGTGCCAGCAGCTTAAGGGGCAACTACTACGAGCAGTACTTC	CASSLRGNYYEQYF
-	TRBV12-1	-	TRBJ1-1	TGTGCCAGCAGCCGCACCGGGGATTATACTGAAGCTTTCTTT	CASSRTGDYTEAFF
TRBD1	TRBV11-2	few	TRBJ1-2	TGTGCCAGCAGCCCCCGAGAGGGGGCTCGAGGCTACACCTTC	CASSPREGARGYTF
TRBD2	TRBV6-5	once	TRBJ2-3	TGTGCCAGCAGTTACTCCCCTAGCGGGAGAGATACGCAGTATTTT	CASSYSPSGRDTQYF
TRBD2	TRBV5-6	-	TRBJ2-1	TGTGCCAGCAGCTTGCGGGGGGGTCTGTGGAATGAGCAGTTCTTC	CASSLRGGLWNEQFF
TRBD1	TRBV7-2	-	TRBJ2-5	TGTGCCAGCAGCTTTCAGGGGGCCCAAGAGACCCAGTACTTC	CASSFQGAQETQYF
TRBD1	TRBV5-4	few	TRBJ2-2	TGTGCCAGCAGCTTGACAGGGGGCGGGGAGCTGTTTTTT	CASSLTGGGELFF
-	TRBV6-5	-	TRBJ2-3	TGTGCCAGCAGCCGGAGATACACAGATACGCAGTATTTT	CASSRRYTDTQYF
-	TRBV19	-	TRBJ2-5	TGTGCCAGTAGTATAGGAGGGACATCGGAGACCCAGTACTTC	CASSIGGTSETQYF
-	TRBV11-2	-	TRBJ2-1	TGTGCCAGCAGCTCCCAGGTCGCCGCTGAGCAGTTCTTC	CASSSQVAAEQFF
-	TRBV4-1	-	TRBJ1-4	TGCGCCAGCAGCCACTATTCAACTAATGAAAAACTGTTTTTT	CASSHYSTNEKLFF
TRBD1	TRBV9	-	TRBJ1-2	TGTGCCAGCAGCACTGGGACAGGGGATGGCTACACCTTC	CASSTGTGDGYTF
TRBD2	TRBV25-1	-	TRBJ2-3	TGTGCCAGCAGTCCGACTAGCGGGACTAGCACAGATACGCAGTATTTT	CASSPTSGTSTDTQYF
-	TRBV4-1	-	TRBJ1-1	TGCGCCAGCAGCCCGCCGACACTTAATTCTGAAGCTTTCTTT	CASSPPTLNSEAFF
-	TRBV4-1	-	TRBJ1-2	TGCGCCAGCGGAGCGGAAAACAACTATGGCTACACCTTC	CASGAENNYGYTF
TRBD2	TRBV18	-	TRBJ2-7	TGTGCCAGCTCGCGCGGACTAGCGGGAGGGCGGACCTACGAGCAGTACTTC	CASSRGLAGGRTYEQYF
-	TRBV2	-	TRBJ2-3	TGTGCCAGCATTGGGGGGAGAAGAACAGATACGCAGTATTTT	CASIGGRRTDTQYF
TRBD1	TRBV7-2	-	TRBJ2-7	TGTGCCAGCAGCTTAGAGACAGGGTTCTCCTACGAGCAGTACTTC	CASSLETGFSYEQYF
TRBD1	TRBV27	-	TRBJ1-4	TGTGCCAGCAGTCCCGGGACAGGGGAAGAAAAACTGTTTTTT	CASSPGTGEEKLFF
-	TRBV6-6	-	TRBJ1-1	TGTGCCAGCAGTCGCTCAGGGGACACTGAAGCTTTCTTT	CASSRSGDTEAFF
TRBD1	TRBV19	-	TRBJ2-2	TGTGCCACTTCAGGGGGCGGTTACACCGGGGAGCTGTTTTTT	CATSGGGYTGELFF
TRBD1	TRBV5-1	-	TRBJ2-2	TGCGCCAGCAGCTTGGATCAGGGGGCTATCGGGGAGCTGTTTTTT	CASSLDQGAIGELFF
TRBD1	TRBV7-9	-	TRBJ1-5	TGTTCCAGCAGCCTTACAGGGGGAAGGCAGCCCCAGCATTTT	CSSSLTGGRQPQHF
TRBD1	TRBV9	-	TRBJ1-6	TGTGCCAGCAGCGTCGGGACAGGGAATTCACCCCTCCACTTT	CASSVGTGNSPLHF
TRBD1	TRBV18	-	TRBJ1-5	TGTGCCAGCTCTTCCGACAGGGGGCATCAGCCCCAGCATTTT	CASSSDRGHQPQHF
TRBD2	TRBV15	-	TRBJ2-1	TGTGCCACCAGCACCCTGCGGGAGTCGTACAATGAGCAGTTCTTC	CATSTLRESYNEQFF
-	TRBV29-1	-	TRBJ1-2	TGCAGCGTTGATGGGCAGACAGGCTATGGCTACACCTTC	CSVDGQTGYGYTF
TRBD1	TRBV9	-	TRBJ2-7	TGTGCCAGCAGCCCCGGGACAGTCTACGAGCAGTACTTC	CASSPGTVYEQYF
-	TRBV6-6	-	TRBJ1-1	TGTGCCAGCAGTTACCGCGGGGTGAACACTGAAGCTTTCTTT	CASSYRGVNTEAFF
TRBD1	TRBV19	-	TRBJ1-5	TGTGCCAGTAGGTCCAGGGGGCTCACCAACAATCAGCCCCAGCATTTT	CASRSRGLTNNQPQHF
TRBD1	TRBV2	-	TRBJ1-1	TGTGCCAGCAGCAGACAGGGACCCACTGAAGCTTTCTTT	CASSRQGPTEAFF
-	TRBV4-2	-	TRBJ1-2	TGTGCCAGCAGGTTCAGGGAGGACTATGGCTACACCTTC	CASRFREDYGYTF
TRBD1	TRBV10-1	few	TRBJ1-1	TGCGCCAGCAGTGGGGGCCAAGGGGGCGACACTGAAGCTTTCTTT	CASSGGQGGDTEAFF
-	TRBV10-2	-	TRBJ1-5	TGCGCCAGCAGTGGGGGCGAGGTTCTCAATCAGCCCCAGCATTTT	CASSGGEVLNQPQHF
TRBD1	TRBV28	-	TRBJ1-5	TGTGCCAGCAGTTCTCGGGACAGGGGCCCCTATAGCAATCAGCCCCAGCATTTT	CASSSRDRGPYSNQPQHF
-	TRBV29-1	-	TRBJ2-1	TGCAGCGGGGGAACGGGAGCCCTCTCCTACAATGAGCAGTTCTTC	CSGGTGALSYNEQFF
TRBD2	TRBV4-1	-	TRBJ2-1	TGCGCCAGCAGCCGGGGGGGTATGGTACTGGCCTACAATGAGCAGTTCTTC	CASSRGGMVLAYNEQFF